This T cell receptor (beta chain) was sequenced for a study of CD8 T cells in ankylosing spondylitis. This clonotype has a count of ten or more. Its antigen remains unknown. General study points: Blood from ankylosing spondylitis patients appeared to carry a characteristic roughly 8-variant TCR beta motif. Researchers reportedly found disease-linked clones significantly enriched in matched ankylosing spondylitis synovial fluid. Disease-linked clones bore a CD8+ phenotype, appearing relatively rarely in peripheral blood.

V lost 2 bases and J lost 2, with 15 bases in between. From germline, CDR1 is SGHDT and CDR2 YYEEEE. The CDR3 covers 16 residues. Quantitative 5'-RACE with molecular barcodes was used to make the TCR beta libraries. MiXCR, run by TCRdb on the 5' RACE reads, gives a single entry per CDR3 protein. The table records 200,000 to 300,000 distinct CDR3 sequences, roughly a tenth of them present only once. This sequence originates from a male donor with ankylosing spondylitis or in good health (not recorded which). The V gene is TRBV5-6, the J gene TRBJ2-3; possibly TRBD2 for D (5 bases). Input material: blood, either unsorted or a sorted T cell fraction (not recorded which). The CDR3 DNA follows: TGTGCCAGCAGCTTACGAGCCAGCGGTCTCACAGATACGCAGTATTTT. It is translated as CASSLRASGLTDTQYF.